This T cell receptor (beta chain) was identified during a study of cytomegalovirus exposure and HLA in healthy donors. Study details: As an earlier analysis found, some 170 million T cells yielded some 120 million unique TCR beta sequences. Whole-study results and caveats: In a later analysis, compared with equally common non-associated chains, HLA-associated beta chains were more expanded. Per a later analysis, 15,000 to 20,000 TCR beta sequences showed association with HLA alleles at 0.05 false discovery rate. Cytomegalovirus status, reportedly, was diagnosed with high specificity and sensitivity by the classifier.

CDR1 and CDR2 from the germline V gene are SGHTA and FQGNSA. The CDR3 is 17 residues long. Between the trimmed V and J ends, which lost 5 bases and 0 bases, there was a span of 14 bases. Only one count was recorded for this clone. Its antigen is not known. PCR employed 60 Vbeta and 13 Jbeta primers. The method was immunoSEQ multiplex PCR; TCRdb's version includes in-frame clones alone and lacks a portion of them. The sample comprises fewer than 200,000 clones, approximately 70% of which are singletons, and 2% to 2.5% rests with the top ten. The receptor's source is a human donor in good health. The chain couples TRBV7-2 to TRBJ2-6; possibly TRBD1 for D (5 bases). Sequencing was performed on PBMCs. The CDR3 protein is CASSPRVGNSGANVLTF. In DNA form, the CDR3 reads TGTGCCAGCAGCCCCAGGGTGGGGAACTCTGGGGCCAACGTCCTGACTTTC.